These 25 T cell receptor beta chains came from one sample sequenced in a study of shared clonotypes between healthy human individuals. Clones were read by immunoSEQ multiplex PCR, and TCRdb kept only the in-frame ones, dropping some. The repertoire consists of 550,000 to 750,000 clones, with about 90% occurring once and the leading ten covering about 24%. Naivety among CD8 cells was defined by CD45RO negativity and positive CCR7 selection, thereby excluding terminally differentiated effector memory CD45RA+ cells. Sequenced input: naive CD8+ T cells sorted from blood. Receptors originate from a man younger than 45 in good health.

This sequence joins TRBV7-9 and TRBJ2-7; TRBD1 matches 7 bases. The V gene's germline CDR1 is SEHNR and CDR2 FQNEAQ (reference sequence). With V trimmed by 1 base and J by 3 bases, 18 bases remained unmatched. The CDR3 consists of 19 residues. CDR3 region: CASSLGDGQVHRTYYEQYF. CDR3 DNA: TGTGCCAGCAGCTTAGGCGACGGACAGGTACACCGAACCTACTACGAGCAGTACTTC.

The chain is built from TRBV5-1 and TRBJ2-1, with D unresolved. Trimming took off 1 base at V and 2 bases at J, with 10 bases between the two ends. CDR3 length: 15 residues. From germline, CDR1 is SGHRS and CDR2 YFSETQ. The CDR3 region is CASSLSLSTYNEQFF. The CDR3 DNA sequence: TGCGCCAGCAGCTTGTCGCTAAGTACCTACAATGAGCAGTTCTTC.

The rearrangement links TRBV28 to TRBJ2-2; D might be TRBD2 (5 bases). The ends were cut back, 5 bases at V and 4 bases at J, with 14 bases in the middle. From germline, CDR1 is MDHEN and CDR2 SYDVKM. The CDR3 spans 15 residues. The CDR3 DNA reads TGTGCCAGCAGTGGTTCCGGTGGGAGCACCGGGGAGCTGTTTTTT. It yields the protein CASSGSGGSTGELFF. The full variable domain, completed using reference TRBV28 and TRBJ2-2, is DVKVTQSSRYLVKRTGEKVFLECVQDMDHENMFWYRQDPGLGLRLIYFSYDVKMKEKGDIPEGYSVSREKKERFSLILESASTNQTSMYLCASSGSGGSTGELFFGEGSRLTVL.

This chain joins TRBV2 and TRBJ2-7, with 11 positions matching TRBD2. Trimming at V came to 6 bases and at J to 4 bases, leaving 8 bases not matched to a gene. From germline, CDR1 is SNHLY and CDR2 FYNNEI. There are 15 residues in the CDR3. The CDR3 loop is CASREGIAGGYEQYF. Here the CDR3 DNA reads TGTGCCAGCAGGGAGGGGATAGCGGGAGGGTACGAGCAGTACTTC.

V and J are TRBV9 and TRBJ2-1; D is perhaps TRBD2 (7 bases). Trimming cost V 0 bases and J 9 bases, with 13 bases left between them. Germline V gives CDR1 SGDLS, CDR2 YYNGEE. The CDR3 runs to 14 residues. The CDR3 sequence: CASSVAWGGSEQFF. The CDR3, as DNA: TGTGCCAGCAGCGTAGCTTGGGGGGGCAGTGAGCAGTTCTTC.

V and J are TRBV10-2 and TRBJ2-1, with D hard to call. V gave up 2 bases and J gave up 0 bases, with 8 bases separating them. Germline V gene sequence: CDR1 WSHSY, CDR2 SAAADI. CDR3 length: 15 amino acids. The CDR3 DNA reads TGCGCCAGCAGTGAGGATCCGTTCTCCTACAATGAGCAGTTCTTC. It encodes CASSEDPFSYNEQFF.

The chain joins TRBV4-3 to TRBJ2-7; the D is unclear. This CDR3 is 14 amino acids long. Trimming cost V 1 base and J 3 bases, with 10 bases left between them. CDR1 and CDR2 from the germline V gene are LGHNA and YSLEER. The CDR3 here is CASSQVAGYYEQYF. CDR3 nucleotides: TGCGCCAGCAGCCAAGTGGCTGGTTACTACGAGCAGTACTTC.

This chain uses TRBV29-1 with TRBJ2-1; tentatively, D is TRBD1 or TRBD2 (5 bases each). Between the trimmed V and J ends, which lost 4 bases and 5 bases, there was a span of 12 bases. Germline V gene lookup returns CDR1 SQVTM and CDR2 ANQGSEA. This CDR3 comprises 13 residues. In DNA, the CDR3 is TGCAGCGTTGTCAGGGACGGGGACAATGAGCAGTTCTTC. This sequence encodes CSVVRDGDNEQFF.

The chain is built from TRBV29-1 and TRBJ2-3; 7 bases align to TRBD2. J lost 4 bases, V lost 4 bases, and 11 bases had no gene match. CDR3 size: 15 residues. Germline V CDR1 and CDR2: SQVTM, ANQGSEA. The chain's CDR3 is CSVGLREMGADTQYF. Here the CDR3 DNA reads TGCAGCGTTGGTTTGCGGGAGATGGGTGCAGATACGCAGTATTTT.

This clone was observed once. The chain links TRBV28 to TRBJ1-5; D not resolved. The CDR3 totals 15 residues. V lost 6 bases to trimming and J lost 1 base, with 13 bases between them. Germline CDR1 MDHEN, CDR2 SYDVKM. Here the CDR3 reads CASSRRGYSNQPQHF. The CDR3 DNA is TGTGCCAGCAGCCGTCGAGGGTACAGCAATCAGCCCCAGCATTTT.

The CDR3 bases are TGTGCCAGCAGCGTACCGGGACTAGCGGGACTCACAGATACGCAGTATTTT. It translates to CASSVPGLAGLTDTQYF. The chain couples TRBV5-4 to TRBJ2-3; 13 bases fit TRBD2. The V gene end was trimmed by 4 bases and the J gene end by 2 bases; junction bases not matched to a gene: 7. CDR3 size: 17 residues. The germline V gene encodes CDR1 SGHNT and CDR2 YYREEE (reference sequence).

The chain recombines TRBV14 with TRBJ2-3; TRBD2 matches 11 bases. CDR1 and CDR2 from the germline V gene are SGHDN and FVKESK. This CDR3 region has 18 residues. V shed 5 bases and J 1 base; nucleotides not matched to a gene: 11. For the CDR3, the DNA is TGTGCCAGCAGCGGTGGACTAGCGGGTCCCTGGGGCACAGATACGCAGTATTTT. As protein: CASSGGLAGPWGTDTQYF.

The genes are TRBV29-1 and TRBJ2-5; D remains unclear. The CDR3 covers 11 residues. Germline V lookup: CDR1 SQVTM, CDR2 ANQGSEA. Trimming left V 2 bases short and J 11 bases short, with 12 bases between. Here the CDR3 reads CSVEHQGSQYF. For the CDR3, the DNA is TGCAGCGTTGAACACCAAGGGTCTCAGTACTTC.

The genes are TRBV27 and TRBJ2-1, with 9 positions matching TRBD2. Trimming removed 5 bases from V and 4 bases from J; junction bases left unmatched: 6. CDR1 MNHEY and CDR2 SMNVEV come from the germline V gene (reference sequence). The CDR3 is made up of 15 amino acids. This chain's CDR3 is CASSHSGSRYNEQFF. The CDR3 DNA sequence: TGTGCCAGCAGTCATAGCGGGAGTAGATACAATGAGCAGTTCTTC.

The chain employs TRBV28 and TRBJ1-4; possible D gene TRBD1, 6 bases. Trimming cost V 6 bases and J 3 bases, with 8 bases left between them. The V gene's germline CDR1 is MDHEN and CDR2 SYDVKM. The CDR3 loop spans 13 amino acids. The CDR3 loop is CASRYRANEKLFF. The CDR3 DNA sequence: TGTGCCAGCAGGTACAGGGCTAATGAAAAACTGTTTTTT.

The CDR3 loop reads CASSLGTSGSYNEQFF. CDR3 nucleotide sequence: TGTGCCAGCAGCTTGGGGACTAGCGGTAGTTACAATGAGCAGTTCTTC. The rearrangement links TRBV11-2 to TRBJ2-1, with 11 nucleotides matching TRBD2. The CDR3 runs 16 residues. The germline CDR1 and CDR2 sequences are SGHAT and FQNNGV. V shed 3 bases, J shed 4 bases, and the junction held 5 bases outside the gene matches.

V and J are TRBV7-8 and TRBJ2-1, with 11 nucleotides matching TRBD2. V was pared by 5 bases and J by 2 bases, with 2 bases of the junction left unmatched. The CDR3 length is 15 residues. CDR1 is SGHVS and CDR2 is FQNEAQ in the germline V gene. The CDR3 DNA reads TGTGCCAGCAGCCGGACTAGCGGGCCCTACAATGAGCAGTTCTTC. It is translated as CASSRTSGPYNEQFF.

Only a few counts were recorded for this clone. This chain uses TRBV5-1 with TRBJ2-7; D possibly corresponds to TRBD1 (6 bases). This CDR3 region has 13 residues. Per germline, CDR1 SGHRS and CDR2 YFSETQ. With 5 bases removed from V and 2 bases from J, the gap between germline ends came to 11 bases. The CDR3 region has the DNA TGCGCCAGCAGAGGCGGACAGACCTACGAGCAGTACTTC. Protein sequence: CASRGGQTYEQYF.

This chain links TRBV11-3 with TRBJ2-5; D perhaps matches TRBD2 (6 bases). CDR1 SGHNT and CDR2 YENEEA come from the germline V gene. CDR3 size: 14 residues. The V gene lost 4 bases and the J gene lost 11 bases, with 20 bases spanning the gap. As DNA, the CDR3 is TGTGCCAGCAGCTCCCATGACTCGTCGGGAGAGCAGTACTTC. Translated, it gives CASSSHDSSGEQYF.

The CDR3 DNA is TGTGCCAGCAGTTTAGGCAGCGATAATTACAATGAGCAGTTCTTC. Protein: CASSLGSDNYNEQFF. The chain carries TRBV27 and TRBJ2-1, with unresolved D. Germline V gene data show CDR1 as MNHEY and CDR2 as SMNVEV (reference sequence). The V gene lost 2 bases and the J gene lost 4 bases, with 12 bases spanning the gap. The CDR3 spans 15 residues.

This clone has only a few counts. The V call is TRBV19, the J call TRBJ1-2, with 7 positions matching TRBD1. The CDR3 is 15 residues long. Per the germline V gene, CDR1 is LNHDA and CDR2 is SQIVND (reference sequence). The ends lost 5 bases at V and 3 bases at J; junction bases unmatched: 9. The CDR3: CASSLSSQGDYGYTF. Here the CDR3 DNA reads TGTGCCAGTAGTCTCTCTTCCCAGGGGGACTATGGCTACACCTTC.

The chain recombines TRBV7-9 with TRBJ2-3, with TRBD1 as a possible D gene (5 bases). CDR3 length equals 14 residues. From germline, CDR1 is SEHNR and CDR2 FQNEAQ (reference sequence). Trimming took off 5 bases at V and 4 bases at J, with 13 bases between the two ends. DNA for the CDR3: TGTGCCAGCAGCCCCCGGGCAGGGCCAGATACGCAGTATTTT. It specifies CASSPRAGPDTQYF.

The chain is built from TRBV5-5 and TRBJ2-7, with 11 bases lining up with TRBD1. There are 15 residues in the CDR3. V lost 2 bases and J lost 4; bases outside the gene matches: 5. Germline values: CDR1 SGHKS, CDR2 YYEKEE (reference sequence). The CDR3 reads CASSFSGTGGYEQYF. In DNA form, the CDR3 reads TGTGCCAGCAGCTTTTCCGGGACAGGGGGTTACGAGCAGTACTTC.

This chain's CDR3 is CAWSHTEAFF. CDR3 nucleotide sequence: TGTGCCTGGAGTCACACTGAAGCTTTCTTT. This sequence joins TRBV30 and TRBJ1-1; D is ambiguous. The V end was cut by 2 bases, the J end by 3 bases, with 1 base between. The CDR3 covers 10 residues. Per germline, CDR1 GTSNPN and CDR2 SVGIG (reference sequence).

The chain carries TRBV14 and TRBJ2-2; D is undetermined. The CDR3 is 13 residues long. The V end was cut by 2 bases, the J end by 0 bases, with 1 base between. Germline lookup yields CDR1 SGHDN and CDR2 FVKESK. CDR3 amino acids: CASSQTNTGELFF. Here the CDR3 DNA reads TGTGCCAGCAGCCAAACGAACACCGGGGAGCTGTTTTTT.